These 19 T cell receptor beta chains originate from one sample sequenced in a study of blood T cell repertoires in COVID-19. Profiled with immunoSEQ multiplex PCR; TCRdb holds only in-frame clones, not every one. The sample has 50,000 to 55,000 clones; approximately 85% are singletons. Sequencing used peripheral blood. These TCRs come from a man aged 60 to 69 with acute or convalescent COVID-19.

The chain employs TRBV6-5 and TRBJ1-2, with D possibly TRBD1 on 5 matching bases. CDR1 and CDR2 from the germline V gene are MNHEY and SVGAGI. The CDR3 is 11 amino acids. Trimming took 7 bases from V and 6 from J, leaving 9 bases between them. CDR3 coding DNA: TGTGCCAGCACTGCAGGGAATGGCTACACCTTC. It is translated as CASTAGNGYTF.

This chain uses TRBV30 with TRBJ2-5; the match to TRBD2 covers 9 bases. CDR1 GTSNPN and CDR2 SVGIG come from the germline V gene (reference sequence). The CDR3 loop spans 14 amino acids. V trimming: 3 bases; J trimming: 2 bases; junction bases outside the gene matches: 4. The CDR3 coding sequence is TGTGCCTGGAGGGTGACTAGCGGACAAGAGACCCAGTACTTC. It yields the protein CAWRVTSGQETQYF.

This chain joins TRBV2 and TRBJ2-7; 13 bases agree with TRBD2. The germline CDR1 and CDR2 sequences are SNHLY and FYNNEI. After removal of 4 bases from V and 3 bases from J, the junction contained 15 bases not matched to a gene. The CDR3 has 19 amino acids. The CDR3 spells CASSAPLGLAGVAGYEQYF. CDR3 nucleotide sequence: TGTGCCAGCAGTGCCCCACTCGGACTAGCGGGAGTAGCGGGCTACGAGCAGTACTTC.

The table lists this clone with a few counts. This chain uses TRBV7-6 with TRBJ1-3, with 9 bases identical to TRBD1. The trim removed 5 bases at V and 2 bases at J, leaving 10 bases unmatched. CDR1 is SGHVS and CDR2 is FNYEAQ in the germline V gene. The CDR3 is 17 residues long. The CDR3 loop is CASSPQDRGGAGNTIYF. Here the CDR3 DNA reads TGTGCCAGCAGCCCACAGGACAGGGGAGGCGCTGGAAACACCATATATTTT. The full variable domain, completed using reference TRBV7-6 and TRBJ1-3, is GAGVSQSPRYKVTKRGQDVALRCDPISGHVSLYWYRQALGQGPEFLTYFNYEAQQDKSGLPNDRFSAERPEGSISTLTIQRTEQRDSAMYRCASSPQDRGGAGNTIYFGEGSWLTVV.

V usage is TRBV19 and J usage is TRBJ1-6; tentatively, D is TRBD1 (6 bases). CDR3 size: 13 residues. The V and J ends lost 3 bases and 8 bases respectively, with 8 bases between them. The germline V gene has CDR1 LNHDA and CDR2 SQIVND (reference sequence). The CDR3: CASSIDRHSPLHF. The CDR3 nucleotides are TGTGCCAGTAGTATTGACAGGCATTCACCCCTCCACTTT. The whole variable domain, remainder taken from reference TRBV19 and TRBJ1-6, is DGGITQSPKYLFRKEGQNVTLSCEQNLNHDAMYWYRQDPGQGLRLIYYSQIVNDFQKGDIAEGYSVSREKKESFPLTVTSAQKNPTAFYLCASSIDRHSPLHFGNGTRLTVT.

The CDR3 here is CATSREKTGTGELFF. CDR3 nucleotide sequence: TGTGCCACCAGCAGAGAGAAGACAGGGACCGGGGAGCTGTTTTTT. The gene calls are TRBV15 and TRBJ2-2, with 7 bases fitting TRBD1. The CDR3 length is 15 residues. In germline, CDR1 is LNHNV, CDR2 YYDKDF (reference sequence). With 0 bases clipped from V and 5 bases from J, the junction kept 3 bases outside the gene matches.

This clone has more than one count but fewer than ten. The V and J genes are TRBV5-1 and TRBJ2-7; TRBD2 matches at 8 bases. V shed 2 bases and J 3 bases; nucleotides not matched to a gene: 7. CDR1 and CDR2 from the germline V gene are SGHRS and YFSETQ. The CDR3 totals 15 residues. In DNA, the CDR3 is TGCGCCAGCAGCTTCGGAGTAGCGGGAATCTACGAGCAGTACTTC. Residues: CASSFGVAGIYEQYF.

The V and J genes are TRBV5-1 and TRBJ1-1; D gene uncertain. With 2 bases removed from V and 1 base from J, the gap between germline ends came to 9 bases. The CDR3 is made up of 14 amino acids. Germline values: CDR1 SGHRS, CDR2 YFSETQ. For the CDR3, the DNA is TGCGCCAGCAGCTTTGGCAGGTGGAACACTGAAGCTTTCTTT. This encodes CASSFGRWNTEAFF. Full variable domain (missing parts from reference TRBV5-1 and TRBJ1-1): KAGVTQTPRYLIKTRGQQVTLSCSPISGHRSVSWYQQTPGQGLQFLFEYFSETQRNKGNFPGRFSGRQFSNSRSEMNVSTLELGDSALYLCASSFGRWNTEAFFGQGTRLTVV.

J is TRBJ2-7 and V is TRBV19; D is unclear. Trimming left V 3 bases short and J 0 bases short, with 9 bases between. CDR3 length: 14 amino acids. Germline CDR1 is LNHDA and CDR2 is SQIVND (reference sequence). CDR3 loop: CASSISGFSYEQYF. For the CDR3, the DNA is TGTGCCAGTAGTATCTCCGGTTTCTCCTACGAGCAGTACTTC.

CDR3 bases: TGTGCCATCAGTGAGCGGGGAACTGAAGCTTTCTTT. Translation gives CAISERGTEAFF. V and J are TRBV10-3 and TRBJ1-1; D is unresolved. Trimming cost V 2 bases and J 5 bases, with 6 bases left between them. The CDR3 covers 12 residues. In germline, CDR1 is ENHRY, CDR2 SYGVKD.

This chain connects TRBV5-1 to TRBJ1-5; 9 positions match TRBD1. The CDR3 has 15 residues. Germline CDR1 SGHRS, CDR2 YFSETQ. V was clipped by 1 base and J by 5 bases; unmatched bases: 4. CDR3 nucleotides: TGCGCCAGCAGCTTGTGGACAGGGGTAGATCAGCCCCAGCATTTT. This encodes CASSLWTGVDQPQHF.

Only a few counts were recorded for this clone. The rearrangement uses TRBV5-5 and TRBJ1-3; D is ambiguous. The V end lost 4 bases, the J end lost 0 bases, and 17 bases lay between the germline ends. Per the germline V gene, CDR1 is SGHKS and CDR2 is YYEKEE (reference sequence). This CDR3 spans 17 amino acids. The CDR3 DNA sequence: TGTGCCAGCAGCGTAGCGCCATCACCGGGCTCTGGAAACACCATATATTTT. Translated, it gives CASSVAPSPGSGNTIYF.

A single count supports this clone. The rearrangement uses TRBV19 and TRBJ1-2; 11 positions match TRBD1. Germline V gene lookup returns CDR1 LNHDA and CDR2 SQIVND (reference sequence). This CDR3 is built from 14 residues. V shed 5 bases and J 3 bases; nucleotides not matched to a gene: 2. CDR3 sequence: CASSPGQGDYGYTF. Written as DNA, the CDR3 is TGTGCCAGTAGTCCGGGACAGGGGGACTATGGCTACACCTTC.

V usage is TRBV15 and J usage is TRBJ1-3; weak D call: TRBD1 (6 bases). CDR1 LNHNV and CDR2 YYDKDF come from the germline V gene (reference sequence). Trimming shortened V by 0 bases and J by 3 bases, and 9 bases separated the two germline ends. The CDR3 is made up of 15 amino acids. The CDR3: CATSREAGVGNTIYF. The CDR3 nucleotides read TGTGCCACCAGCAGAGAGGCAGGGGTTGGAAACACCATATATTTT.

The chain joins TRBV10-3 to TRBJ2-7; perhaps TRBD1 as D (6 bases). Trimming left V 3 bases short and J 3 bases short, with 12 bases between. CDR3 length: 14 amino acids. CDR1 ENHRY and CDR2 SYGVKD come from the germline V gene. Written as DNA, the CDR3 is TGTGCCATCAGTGACAGGGGAGAGGACTACGAGCAGTACTTC. This encodes CAISDRGEDYEQYF.

The rearrangement links TRBV28 to TRBJ1-4; D possibly corresponds to TRBD1 (6 bases). This CDR3 contains 17 residues. The germline V gene has CDR1 MDHEN and CDR2 SYDVKM. V was pared by 5 bases and J by 0 bases, with 16 bases between. CDR3 in DNA: TGTGCCAGCAGTCCCACGAGGGGGTCGGCAACTAATGAAAAACTGTTTTTT. Translated: CASSPTRGSATNEKLFF.

CDR3 protein: CAISEGTTYEQYF. CDR3 DNA sequence: TGTGCCATCAGTGAAGGGACAACCTACGAGCAGTACTTC. This rearrangement joins TRBV10-3 to TRBJ2-7; D is perhaps TRBD1 (6 bases). The CDR3 is made up of 13 amino acids. V was cut by 3 bases and J by 2 bases, with 8 bases left in between. Germline V gene sequence: CDR1 ENHRY, CDR2 SYGVKD.

The chain joins TRBV9 to TRBJ1-1, with 10 bases identical to TRBD1. Germline values: CDR1 SGDLS, CDR2 YYNGEE. V lost 3 bases, J lost 6 bases, and 11 bases stayed unmatched. This CDR3 has 16 residues. CDR3 amino acids: CASSAVGGTGASEAFF. In DNA form, the CDR3 reads TGTGCCAGCAGCGCCGTTGGCGGGACAGGGGCCTCTGAAGCTTTCTTT.

V is TRBV7-2 and J is TRBJ2-3; the D is unclear. The CDR3 length is 15 residues. V was shortened by 5 bases and J by 1 base, with 13 bases between the two germline ends. CDR1 is SGHTA and CDR2 is FQGNSA in the germline V gene. Here the CDR3 reads CASSGSAVGTDTQYF. The CDR3 DNA is TGTGCCAGCAGCGGTTCGGCGGTTGGCACAGATACGCAGTATTTT.